This entry lists 9 T cell receptor beta chains sequenced from one sample in a study of blood T cell repertoires in COVID-19. Clones were sequenced by immunoSEQ multiplex PCR, and TCRdb holds only the in-frame ones, with some missing. Of around 120,000 clones in the sample, 80% are singletons; the top ten hold approximately 2%. The sequencing input was peripheral blood. The receptors stem from a man in his 70s with acute or convalescent COVID-19.

The J gene is TRBJ2-1, the V gene TRBV3-1 (or the pseudogene TRBV3-2); the D gene is possibly TRBD1 (6 bases). The V end was cut by 3 bases, the J end by 8 bases, with 11 bases between. The length of the CDR3 is 13 residues. Germline V gene data show CDR1 as LGHDT and CDR2 as YNNKEL (reference sequence). This CDR3 is CASSQWGQDEQFF. CDR3 nucleotide sequence: TGTGCCAGCAGCCAGTGGGGGCAGGATGAGCAGTTCTTC.

This sequence joins TRBV7-2 and TRBJ2-1; 8 bases map to TRBD2. Germline assignment: CDR1 SGHTA and CDR2 FQGNSA. V lost 6 bases, J lost 1 base, and 5 bases stayed unmatched. The CDR3 spans 15 residues. CDR3 residues: CASRTGGGSYNEQFF. DNA of the CDR3: TGTGCCAGCAGGACCGGGGGGGGTTCCTACAATGAGCAGTTCTTC.

This rearrangement joins TRBV11-2 to TRBJ2-7; 10 bases match TRBD1. This CDR3 region has 16 residues. Germline CDR1 SGHAT, CDR2 FQNNGV. Trimming removed 2 bases from V and 3 bases from J; junction bases left unmatched: 7. CDR3 sequence (DNA): TGTGCCAGCAGCTTAAGGGCCGGACAGGGGGGCTACGAGCAGTACTTC. This translates into CASSLRAGQGGYEQYF.

The J gene is TRBJ1-3, the V gene TRBV7-6, with D possibly being TRBD1 (5 bases). The CDR3 extends over 16 amino acids. Trimming cost V 2 bases and J 0 bases, with 11 bases left between them. The germline V gene has CDR1 SGHVS and CDR2 FNYEAQ. Here the CDR3 reads CASSLSLQVSGNTIYF. As DNA, the CDR3 is TGTGCCAGCAGCTTATCCCTACAGGTCTCTGGAAACACCATATATTTT.

DNA of the CDR3: TGTGCCATCTCGGGGACAGGAGGTAATGAGCAGTTCTTC. The encoded protein is CAISGTGGNEQFF. V and J are TRBV12-3 or TRBV12-4 and TRBJ2-1; 8 positions match TRBD1. V lost 10 bases, J lost 7 bases, and 9 bases stayed unmatched. CDR3 length: 13 residues.

This clone occurred a few times. This chain joins TRBV7-9 and TRBJ2-2; D is possibly TRBD1 (6 bases). The germline gives CDR1 SEHNR, CDR2 FQNEAQ (reference sequence). Trimming removed 5 bases at V and 4 bases at J, with 8 bases between. CDR3 size: 13 residues. The CDR3 DNA follows: TGTGCCAGCAGCCCCAGGGGCACCGGGGAGCTGTTTTTT. Its protein product is CASSPRGTGELFF.

This sequence joins TRBV3-1 (or the pseudogene TRBV3-2) and TRBJ2-3; perhaps TRBD1 as D (5 bases). The germline V gene encodes CDR1 LGHDT and CDR2 YNNKEL (reference sequence). The V gene lost 1 base and the J gene lost 4 bases, with 9 bases spanning the gap. CDR3 size: 14 residues. DNA of the CDR3: TGTGCCAGCAGCCAAGCGCGGACATCAGATACGCAGTATTTT. Protein product: CASSQARTSDTQYF.

CDR3 residues: CAISDSLGAGTEAFF. In DNA form, the CDR3 reads TGTGCCATCAGTGACAGTCTGGGGGCCGGGACTGAAGCTTTCTTT. V is TRBV10-3 and J is TRBJ1-1; a possible D gene is TRBD1 (6 bases). CDR3 length equals 15 residues. The germline V gene has CDR1 ENHRY and CDR2 SYGVKD. V was clipped by 3 bases and J by 5 bases, with 16 bases between them.

This clone was detected a few times. The chain employs TRBV5-1 and TRBJ2-5; the match to TRBD2 covers 9 bases. The CDR3 is 16 residues long. V dropped 0 bases and J dropped 5; count of bases not matched to a gene: 8. Germline-derived CDR1 and CDR2 are SGHRS and YFSETQ. CDR3 amino acids: CASSLELAGPRETQYF. The CDR3 region has the DNA TGCGCCAGCAGCTTGGAGCTAGCGGGGCCCCGGGAGACCCAGTACTTC.